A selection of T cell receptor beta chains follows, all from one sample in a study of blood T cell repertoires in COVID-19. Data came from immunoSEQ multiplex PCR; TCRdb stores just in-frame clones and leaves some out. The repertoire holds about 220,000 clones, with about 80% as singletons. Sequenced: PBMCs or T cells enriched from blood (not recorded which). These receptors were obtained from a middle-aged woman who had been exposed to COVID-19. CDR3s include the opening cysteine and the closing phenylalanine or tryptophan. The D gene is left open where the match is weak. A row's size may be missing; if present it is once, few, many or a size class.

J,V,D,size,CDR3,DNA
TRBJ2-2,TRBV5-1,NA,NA,CASRATGPTGELFF,TGCGCCAGCAGGGCCACAGGACCCACCGGGGAGCTGTTTTTT
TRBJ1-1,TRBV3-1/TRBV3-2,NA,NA,CASSQQGSTEAFF,TGTGCCAGCAGCCAACAGGGTTCCACTGAAGCTTTCTTT
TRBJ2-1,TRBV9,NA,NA,CASSVVGDGRNEQFF,TGTGCCAGCAGCGTAGTAGGGGATGGCAGGAATGAGCAGTTCTTC
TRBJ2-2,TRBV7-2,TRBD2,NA,CASSLASSGNTGELFF,TGTGCCAGCAGCTTAGCTTCTAGCGGTAACACCGGGGAGCTGTTTTTT
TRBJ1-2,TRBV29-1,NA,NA,CSASRDNYGYTF,TGCAGCGCCTCCCGGGATAACTATGGCTACACCTTC
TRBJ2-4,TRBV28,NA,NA,CASRPEGLAKNIQYF,TGTGCCAGCAGACCGGAGGGGTTAGCCAAAAACATTCAGTACTTC
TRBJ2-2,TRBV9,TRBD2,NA,CASSSRGDTGELFF,TGTGCCAGCAGCTCCCGGGGGGACACCGGGGAGCTGTTTTTT
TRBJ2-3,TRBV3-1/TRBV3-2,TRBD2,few,CASSSGLAGGADTQYF,TGTGCCAGCAGCTCTGGGCTAGCGGGGGGGGCAGATACGCAGTATTTT
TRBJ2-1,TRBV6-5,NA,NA,CASSYGSGVSYNEQFF,TGTGCCAGCAGTTACGGATCGGGGGTGTCCTACAATGAGCAGTTCTTC
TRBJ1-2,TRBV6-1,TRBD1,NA,CASSELGTAQVTF,TGTGCCAGCAGTGAACTGGGGACAGCCCAGGTCACCTTC
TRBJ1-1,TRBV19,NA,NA,CASSVGAGARGSTEAFF,TGTGCCAGTAGTGTTGGGGCAGGGGCTCGGGGAAGCACTGAAGCTTTCTTT
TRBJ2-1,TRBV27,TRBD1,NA,CASIRGQNYNEQFF,TGTGCCAGCATCCGGGGACAGAACTACAATGAGCAGTTCTTC
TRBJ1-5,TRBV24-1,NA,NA,CATSRGGPQHF,TGTGCCACCAGTCGGGGGGGGCCCCAGCATTTT